The T cell receptor (beta chain) described here comes from a study of regulatory T cells in long-lasting Graves disease. Whole-study context: Freshly diagnosed Graves' patients had used antithyroid drugs for under 3 months.

For this clonotype: Its antigen is unknown.

Both iRepertoire HTBI primers and Arm-PCR of CDR3 regions were used to build the TCR beta libraries. In the source study's methods: Taken together, the samples had fewer than 65 TRBV and approximately 15 TRBJ segments identified. TCRdb passed the multiplex PCR reads through MiXCR, listing each CDR3 protein once. These V and J calls derive from TCRdb rather than the authors' analysis. The sample gives around 420,000 distinct CDR3 sequences, 14% to 15% of which show up once; approximately 7.8% is in the top ten. Stated time point: newly diagnosed GD, antithyroid drugs for less than 3 months. From RNA extracted from PBMCs, the TCR library was made. The study, taken as a whole, reports: Persistent disease exhibited a predilection for TRBV28, TRBJ1-2 and TRBJ2-5.

The CDR3 is 14 amino acids. Germline CDR1 SGDLS, CDR2 YYNGEE. Another study also made use of these data, one on T cells in Graves' hyperthyroidism and ophthalmopathy. Turning to that study: First-round RT-PCR of the TCR CDR3 relied on the HTBI primer set.

This clonotype was sampled from a middle-aged woman with Graves disease. V and J are TRBV9 and TRBJ2-7; D not resolved. The end of the DNA aligns better with TRBJ2-4, so the J call may be wrong. The sequenced sample was peripheral blood mononuclear cells (PBMCs), obtained at new diagnosis, from a patient treated with antithyroid drugs. As DNA, the CDR3 is TGTGCCAGCAGCGTATCTTTAGCCAAAAACATTCAGTACTTC. It yields the protein CASSVSLAKNIQYF.